This T cell receptor beta chain was documented in a study of blood T cell repertoires in COVID-19. V shed 3 bases and J shed 5 bases, with 10 bases lying between them. This CDR3 region has 13 residues. CDR1 and CDR2 (germline): SGHTA, FQGNSA. Libraries were prepared by immunoSEQ multiplex PCR; TCRdb keeps only in-frame clonotypes and omits some of them. The table records 350,000 to 550,000 clones, about 90% of them present only once. This clone was detected a few times. J is TRBJ1-1 and V is TRBV7-2; D gene ambiguous. This sequence was found in a woman aged 18-29 years with acute COVID-19. Sequenced material: PBMCs or T cells enriched from blood (not recorded which). The CDR3 coding sequence is TGTGCCAGCAGCTTTGGAGGGATGACTGAAGCTTTCTTT. This codes for CASSFGGMTEAFF.